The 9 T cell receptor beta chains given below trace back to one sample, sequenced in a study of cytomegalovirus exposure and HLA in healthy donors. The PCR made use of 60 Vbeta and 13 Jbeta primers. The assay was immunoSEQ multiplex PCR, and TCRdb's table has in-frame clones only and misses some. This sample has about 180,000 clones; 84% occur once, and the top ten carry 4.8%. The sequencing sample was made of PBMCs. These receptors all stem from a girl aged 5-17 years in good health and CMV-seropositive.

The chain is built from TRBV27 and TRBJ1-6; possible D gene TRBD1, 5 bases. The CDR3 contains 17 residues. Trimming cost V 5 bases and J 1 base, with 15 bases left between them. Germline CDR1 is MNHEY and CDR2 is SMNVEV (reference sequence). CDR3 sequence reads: CASSLGHGWSYNSPLHF. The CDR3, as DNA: TGTGCCAGCAGTCTCGGACACGGCTGGTCCTATAATTCACCCCTCCACTTT.

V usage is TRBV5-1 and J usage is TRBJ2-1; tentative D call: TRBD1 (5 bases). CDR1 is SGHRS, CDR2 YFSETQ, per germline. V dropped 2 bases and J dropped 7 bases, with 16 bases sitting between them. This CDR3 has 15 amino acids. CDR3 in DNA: TGCGCCAGCAGCTTAGGCCGGCAGGGAAGGAATGAGCAGTTCTTC. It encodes CASSLGRQGRNEQFF.

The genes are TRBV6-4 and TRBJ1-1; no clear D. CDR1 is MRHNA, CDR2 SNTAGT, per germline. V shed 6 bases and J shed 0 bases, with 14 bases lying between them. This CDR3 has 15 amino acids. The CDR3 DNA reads TGTGCCAGCAGGAGGACCGGGGTCATGAACACTGAAGCTTTCTTT. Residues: CASRRTGVMNTEAFF.

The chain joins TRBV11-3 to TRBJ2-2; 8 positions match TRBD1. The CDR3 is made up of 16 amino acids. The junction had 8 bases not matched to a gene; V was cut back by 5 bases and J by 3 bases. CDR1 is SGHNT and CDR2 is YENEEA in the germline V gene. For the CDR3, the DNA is TGTGCCAGCAGCCCCCGGCAGGGGGCAGACACCGGGGAGCTGTTTTTT. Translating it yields CASSPRQGADTGELFF.

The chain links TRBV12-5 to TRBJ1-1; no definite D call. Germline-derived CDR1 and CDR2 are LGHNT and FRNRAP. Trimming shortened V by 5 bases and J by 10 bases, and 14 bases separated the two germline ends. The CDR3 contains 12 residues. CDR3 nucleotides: TGTGCTAGTGGTCCCTCGACTGCGATAGCTTTCTTT. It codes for CASGPSTAIAFF. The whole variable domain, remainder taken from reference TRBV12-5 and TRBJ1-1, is DARVTQTPRHKVTEMGQEVTMRCQPILGHNTVFWYRQTMMQGLELLAYFRNRAPLDDSGMPKDRFSAEMPDATLATLKIQPSEPRDSAVYFCASGPSTAIAFFGQGTRLTVV.

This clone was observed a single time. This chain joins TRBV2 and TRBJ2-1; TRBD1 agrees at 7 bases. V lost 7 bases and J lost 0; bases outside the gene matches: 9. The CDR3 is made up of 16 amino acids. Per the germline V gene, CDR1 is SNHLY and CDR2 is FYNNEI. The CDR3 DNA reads TGTGCCAGCATCGCGGACAGGTCCCTCTCCTACAATGAGCAGTTCTTC. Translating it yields CASIADRSLSYNEQFF.

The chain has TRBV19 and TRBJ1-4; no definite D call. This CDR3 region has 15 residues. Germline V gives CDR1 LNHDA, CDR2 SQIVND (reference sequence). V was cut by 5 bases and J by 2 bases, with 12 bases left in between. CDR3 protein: CASSREVRTNEKLFF. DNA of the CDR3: TGTGCCAGTAGTCGCGAGGTGCGGACTAATGAAAAACTGTTTTTT.

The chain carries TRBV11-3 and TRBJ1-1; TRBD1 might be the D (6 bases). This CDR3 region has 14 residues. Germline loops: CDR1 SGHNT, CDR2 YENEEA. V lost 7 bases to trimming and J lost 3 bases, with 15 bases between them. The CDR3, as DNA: TGTGCCAGCAAATGGGCGGGGGGCTACACTGAAGCTTTCTTT. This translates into CASKWAGGYTEAFF. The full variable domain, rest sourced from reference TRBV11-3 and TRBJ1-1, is EAGVVQSPRYKIIEKKQPVAFWCNPISGHNTLYWYLQNLGQGPELLIRYENEEAVDDSQLPKDRFSAERLKGVDSTLKIQPAELGDSAVYLCASKWAGGYTEAFFGQGTRLTVV.

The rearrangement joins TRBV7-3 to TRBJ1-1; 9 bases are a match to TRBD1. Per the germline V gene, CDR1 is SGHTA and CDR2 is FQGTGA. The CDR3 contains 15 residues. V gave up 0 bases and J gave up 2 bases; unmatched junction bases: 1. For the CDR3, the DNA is TGTGCCAGCAGCTTAACGGGACAGGGAAACACTGAAGCTTTCTTT. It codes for CASSLTGQGNTEAFF. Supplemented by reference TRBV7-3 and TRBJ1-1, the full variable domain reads GAGVSQTPSNKVTEKGKYVELRCDPISGHTALYWYRQSLGQGPEFLIYFQGTGAADDSGLPNDRFFAVRPEGSVSTLKIQRTERGDSAVYLCASSLTGQGNTEAFFGQGTRLTVV.